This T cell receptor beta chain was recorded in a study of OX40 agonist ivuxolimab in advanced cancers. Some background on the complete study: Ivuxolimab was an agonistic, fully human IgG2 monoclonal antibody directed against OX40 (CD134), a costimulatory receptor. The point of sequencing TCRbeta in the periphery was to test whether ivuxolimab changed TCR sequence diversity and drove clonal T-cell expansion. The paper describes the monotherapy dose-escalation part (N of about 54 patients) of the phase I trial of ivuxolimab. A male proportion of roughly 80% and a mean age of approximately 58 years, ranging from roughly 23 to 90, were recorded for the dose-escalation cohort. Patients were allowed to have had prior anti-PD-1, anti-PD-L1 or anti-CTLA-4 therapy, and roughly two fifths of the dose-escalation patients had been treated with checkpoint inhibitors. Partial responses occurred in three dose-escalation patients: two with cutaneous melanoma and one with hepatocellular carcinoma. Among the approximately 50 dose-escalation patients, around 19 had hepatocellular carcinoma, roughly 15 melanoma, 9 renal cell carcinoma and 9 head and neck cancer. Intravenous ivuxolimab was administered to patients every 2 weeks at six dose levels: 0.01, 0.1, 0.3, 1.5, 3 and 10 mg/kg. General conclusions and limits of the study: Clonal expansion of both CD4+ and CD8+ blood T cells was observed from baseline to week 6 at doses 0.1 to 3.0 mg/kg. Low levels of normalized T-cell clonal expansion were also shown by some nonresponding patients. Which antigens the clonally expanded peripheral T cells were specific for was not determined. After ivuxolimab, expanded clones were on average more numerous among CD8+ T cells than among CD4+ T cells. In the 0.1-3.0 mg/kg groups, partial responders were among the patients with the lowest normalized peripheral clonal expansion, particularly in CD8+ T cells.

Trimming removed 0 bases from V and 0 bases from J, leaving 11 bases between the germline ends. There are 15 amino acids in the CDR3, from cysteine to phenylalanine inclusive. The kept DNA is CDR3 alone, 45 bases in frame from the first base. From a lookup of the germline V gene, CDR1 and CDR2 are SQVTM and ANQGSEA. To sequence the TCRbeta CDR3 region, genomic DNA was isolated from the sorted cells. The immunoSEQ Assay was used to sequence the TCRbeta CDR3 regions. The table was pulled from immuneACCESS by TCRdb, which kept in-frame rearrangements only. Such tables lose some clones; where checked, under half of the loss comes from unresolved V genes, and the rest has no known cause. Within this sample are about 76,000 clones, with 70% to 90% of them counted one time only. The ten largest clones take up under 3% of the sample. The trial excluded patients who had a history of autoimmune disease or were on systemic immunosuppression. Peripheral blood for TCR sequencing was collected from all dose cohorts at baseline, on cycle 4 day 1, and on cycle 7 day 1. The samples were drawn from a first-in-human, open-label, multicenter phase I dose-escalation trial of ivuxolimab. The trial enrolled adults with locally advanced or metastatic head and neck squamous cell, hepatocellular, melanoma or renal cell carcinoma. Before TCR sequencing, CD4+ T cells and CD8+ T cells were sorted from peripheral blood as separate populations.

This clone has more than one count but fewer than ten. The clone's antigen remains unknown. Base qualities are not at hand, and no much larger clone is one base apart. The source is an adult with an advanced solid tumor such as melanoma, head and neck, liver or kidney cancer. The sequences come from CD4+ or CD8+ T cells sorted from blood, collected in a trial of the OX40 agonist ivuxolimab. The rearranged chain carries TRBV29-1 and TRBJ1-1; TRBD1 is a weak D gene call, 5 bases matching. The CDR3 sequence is CSVEDQGSLNTEAFF. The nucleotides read TGCAGCGTTGAAGATCAGGGCAGTCTGAACACTGAAGCTTTCTTT.